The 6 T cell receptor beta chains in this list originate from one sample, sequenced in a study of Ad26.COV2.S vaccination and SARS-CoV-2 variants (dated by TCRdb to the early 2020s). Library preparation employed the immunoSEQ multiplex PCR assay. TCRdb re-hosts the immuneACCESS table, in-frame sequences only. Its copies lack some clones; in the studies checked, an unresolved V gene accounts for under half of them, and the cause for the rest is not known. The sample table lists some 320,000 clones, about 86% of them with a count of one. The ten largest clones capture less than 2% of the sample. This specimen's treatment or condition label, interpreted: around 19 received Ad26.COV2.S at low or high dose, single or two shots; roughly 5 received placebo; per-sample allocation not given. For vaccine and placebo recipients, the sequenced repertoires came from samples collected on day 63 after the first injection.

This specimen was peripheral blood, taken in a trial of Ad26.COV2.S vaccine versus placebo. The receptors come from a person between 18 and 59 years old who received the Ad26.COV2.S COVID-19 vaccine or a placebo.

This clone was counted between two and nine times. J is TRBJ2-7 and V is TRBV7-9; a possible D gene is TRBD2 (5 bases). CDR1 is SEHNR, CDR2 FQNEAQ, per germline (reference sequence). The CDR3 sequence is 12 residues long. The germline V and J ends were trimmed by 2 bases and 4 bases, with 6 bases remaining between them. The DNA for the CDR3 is TGTGCCAGCAGCTTACGGGGATACGAGCAGTACTTC. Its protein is CASSLRGYEQYF.

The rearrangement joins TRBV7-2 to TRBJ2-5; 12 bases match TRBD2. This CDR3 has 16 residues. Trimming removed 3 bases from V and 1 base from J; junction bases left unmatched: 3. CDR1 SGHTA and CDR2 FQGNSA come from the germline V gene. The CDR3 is CASSFTSGGPQETQYF. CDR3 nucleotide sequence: TGTGCCAGCAGCTTCACTAGCGGGGGGCCCCAAGAGACCCAGTACTTC.

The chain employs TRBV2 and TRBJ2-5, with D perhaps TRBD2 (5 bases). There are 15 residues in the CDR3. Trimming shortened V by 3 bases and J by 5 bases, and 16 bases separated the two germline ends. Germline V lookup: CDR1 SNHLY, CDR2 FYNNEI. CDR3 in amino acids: CASSEHSPPGETQYF. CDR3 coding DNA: TGTGCCAGCAGTGAGCACAGTCCCCCGGGGGAGACCCAGTACTTC.

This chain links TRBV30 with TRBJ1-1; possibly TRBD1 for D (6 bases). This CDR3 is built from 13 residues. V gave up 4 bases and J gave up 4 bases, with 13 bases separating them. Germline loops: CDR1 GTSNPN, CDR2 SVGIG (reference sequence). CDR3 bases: TGTGCCTGGACTCGGGACAAGGGCACTGAAGCTTTCTTT. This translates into CAWTRDKGTEAFF.

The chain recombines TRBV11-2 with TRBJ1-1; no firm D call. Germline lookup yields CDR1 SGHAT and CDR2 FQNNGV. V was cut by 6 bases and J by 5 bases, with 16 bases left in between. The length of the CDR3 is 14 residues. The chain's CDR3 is CASRPRSWDTEAFF. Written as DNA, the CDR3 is TGTGCCAGCAGACCCCGGTCGTGGGATACTGAAGCTTTCTTT.

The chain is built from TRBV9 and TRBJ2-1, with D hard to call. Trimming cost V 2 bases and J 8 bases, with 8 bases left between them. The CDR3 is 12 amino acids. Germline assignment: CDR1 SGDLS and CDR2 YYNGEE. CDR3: CASSVGGHEQFF. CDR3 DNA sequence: TGTGCCAGCAGCGTCGGTGGCCATGAGCAGTTCTTC.